This entry is about one TCR beta chain. Its antigen remains unidentified. Both 60 Vbeta primers and 13 Jbeta primers went into the PCR. Some clones are missing from TCRdb's copy, which holds only in-frame ones; the method was immunoSEQ multiplex PCR. The sample has approximately 110,000 clones, nearly 85% seen once. The source of the sample is a study of cytomegalovirus exposure and HLA in healthy donors. Notes on the study in general: An analysis done earlier found most TCR beta V segments productive about 87% or about 30% of the time. Approximately 160 TCR beta chains were listed as cytomegalovirus-associated. Follow-up analysis later connected one missense variant in DCLRE1C with trimming of TCR beta V- and J-genes.

Material for sequencing was PBMCs. The clonotype comes from a man between 18 and 29 years old in good health and CMV-seronegative.

CDR3 sequence: CASSANGGVHQPQHF. Written as DNA, the CDR3 is TGTGCCAGCAGCGCCAACGGGGGGGTTCATCAGCCCCAGCATTTT. This chain links TRBV9 with TRBJ1-5, with D perhaps TRBD1 (5 bases). This CDR3 spans 15 amino acids. V lost 3 bases, J lost 5 bases, and 15 bases lay in between. Germline CDR1 reads SGDLS; CDR2 reads YYNGEE.